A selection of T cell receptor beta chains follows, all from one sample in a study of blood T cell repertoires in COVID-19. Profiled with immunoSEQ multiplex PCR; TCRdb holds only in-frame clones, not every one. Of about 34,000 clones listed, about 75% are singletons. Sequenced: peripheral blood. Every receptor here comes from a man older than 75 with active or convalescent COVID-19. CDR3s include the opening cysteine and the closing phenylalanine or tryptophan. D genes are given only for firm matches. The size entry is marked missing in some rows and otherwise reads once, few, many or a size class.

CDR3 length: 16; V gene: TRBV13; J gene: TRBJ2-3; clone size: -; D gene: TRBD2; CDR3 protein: CASSARTSGMTDTQYF; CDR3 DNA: TGTGCCAGCAGCGCTCGGACTAGCGGGATGACAGATACGCAGTATTTT
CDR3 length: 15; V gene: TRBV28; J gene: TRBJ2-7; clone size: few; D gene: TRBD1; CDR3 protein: CASRTGQASGYEQYF; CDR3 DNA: TGTGCCAGCAGGACTGGACAGGCTAGTGGGTACGAGCAGTACTTC
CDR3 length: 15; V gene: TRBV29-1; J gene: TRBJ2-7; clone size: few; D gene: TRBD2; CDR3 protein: CSASGTSGISYEQYF; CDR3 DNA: TGCAGCGCTAGCGGGACTAGCGGGATCTCCTACGAGCAGTACTTC
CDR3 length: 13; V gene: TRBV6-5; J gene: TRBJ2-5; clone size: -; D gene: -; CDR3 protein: CASSNQLRGTQYF; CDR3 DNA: TGTGCCAGCAGTAATCAACTTCGGGGGACCCAGTACTTC
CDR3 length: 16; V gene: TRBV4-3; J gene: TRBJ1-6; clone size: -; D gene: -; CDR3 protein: CASSQELGQGDSPLHF; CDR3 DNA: TGCGCCAGCAGCCAAGAACTGGGGCAGGGTGATTCACCCCTCCACTTT
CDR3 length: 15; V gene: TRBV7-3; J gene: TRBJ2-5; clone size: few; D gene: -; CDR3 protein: CASSLKGIGQETQYF; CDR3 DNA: TGTGCCAGCAGCTTAAAGGGGATAGGGCAAGAGACCCAGTACTTC
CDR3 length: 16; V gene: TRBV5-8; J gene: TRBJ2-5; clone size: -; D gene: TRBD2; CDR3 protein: CASSFWTSGSQETQYF; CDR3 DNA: TGTGCCAGCAGCTTTTGGACTAGCGGGAGTCAAGAGACCCAGTACTTC
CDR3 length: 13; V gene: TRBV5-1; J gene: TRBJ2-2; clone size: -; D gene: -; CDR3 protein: CASSAAPNGELFF; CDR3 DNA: TGCGCCAGCAGCGCGGCCCCAAACGGGGAGCTGTTTTTT
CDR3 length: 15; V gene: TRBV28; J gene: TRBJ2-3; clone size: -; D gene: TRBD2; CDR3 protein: CATAIRLAFTDTQYF; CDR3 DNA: TGTGCCACCGCAATTAGACTAGCGTTCACAGATACGCAGTATTTT
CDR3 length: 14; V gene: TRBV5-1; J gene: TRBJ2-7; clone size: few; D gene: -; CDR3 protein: CASSPVEGRFEQYF; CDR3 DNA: TGCGCCAGCAGCCCGGTTGAGGGCCGCTTTGAGCAGTACTTC
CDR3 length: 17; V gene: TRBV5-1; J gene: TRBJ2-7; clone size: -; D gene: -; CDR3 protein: CASSLAMTVPRQDEQYF; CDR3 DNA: TGCGCCAGCAGCTTGGCCATGACAGTACCACGACAAGACGAGCAGTACTTC
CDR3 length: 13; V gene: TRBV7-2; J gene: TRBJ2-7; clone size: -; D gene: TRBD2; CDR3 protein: CASSFPSGYEQYF; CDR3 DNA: TGTGCCAGCAGCTTCCCTAGCGGGTACGAGCAGTACTTC
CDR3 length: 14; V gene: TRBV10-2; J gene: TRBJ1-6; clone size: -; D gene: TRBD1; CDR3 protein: CASSRDSKNSPLHF; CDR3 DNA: TGCGCCAGCAGCCGGGACAGTAAAAATTCACCCCTCCACTTT
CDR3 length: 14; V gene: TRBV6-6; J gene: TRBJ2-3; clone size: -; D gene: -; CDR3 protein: CASSLGLATDTQYF; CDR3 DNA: TGTGCCAGCAGTTTGGGACTTGCCACAGATACGCAGTATTTT
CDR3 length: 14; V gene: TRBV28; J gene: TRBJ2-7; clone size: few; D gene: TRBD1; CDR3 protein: CASSVPGQTYEQYF; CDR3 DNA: TGTGCCAGCAGTGTTCCGGGACAGACCTACGAGCAGTACTTC
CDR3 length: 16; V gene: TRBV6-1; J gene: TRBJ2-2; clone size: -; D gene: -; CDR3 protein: CASSERVRATTGELFF; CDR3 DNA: TGTGCCAGCAGTGAAAGGGTCAGGGCCACCACCGGGGAGCTGTTTTTT
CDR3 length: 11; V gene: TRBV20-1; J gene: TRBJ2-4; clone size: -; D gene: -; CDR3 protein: CSGDTGMIQYF; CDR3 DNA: TGCAGTGGCGATACAGGGATGATTCAGTACTTC
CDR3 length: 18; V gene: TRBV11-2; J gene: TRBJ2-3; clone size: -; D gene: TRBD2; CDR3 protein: CASSPSPGTSGRTDTQYF; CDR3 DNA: TGTGCCAGCAGCCCCTCCCCCGGGACTAGCGGTCGCACAGATACGCAGTATTTT
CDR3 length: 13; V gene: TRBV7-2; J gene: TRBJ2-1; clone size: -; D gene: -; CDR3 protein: CASSSELGNEQFF; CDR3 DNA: TGTGCCAGCAGCTCCGAACTAGGGAATGAGCAGTTCTTC
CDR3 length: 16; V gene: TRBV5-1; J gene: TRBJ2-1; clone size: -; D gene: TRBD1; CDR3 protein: CASSPSTGTVFNEQFF; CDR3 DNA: TGCGCCAGCAGCCCATCAACCGGGACAGTCTTCAATGAGCAGTTCTTC
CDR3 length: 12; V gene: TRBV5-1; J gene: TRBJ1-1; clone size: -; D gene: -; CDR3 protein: CASRGYQGGAFF; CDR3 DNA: TGCGCCAGCAGAGGTTATCAGGGCGGAGCTTTCTTT
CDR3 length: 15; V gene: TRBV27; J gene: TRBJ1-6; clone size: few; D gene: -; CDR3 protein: CASSLKQGFGSPLHF; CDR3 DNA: TGTGCCAGCAGTTTAAAACAGGGTTTTGGTTCACCCCTCCACTTT
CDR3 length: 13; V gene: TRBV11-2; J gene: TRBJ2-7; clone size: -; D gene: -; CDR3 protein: CASSLGANYEQYF; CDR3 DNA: TGTGCCAGCAGCTTAGGGGCCAACTACGAGCAGTACTTC
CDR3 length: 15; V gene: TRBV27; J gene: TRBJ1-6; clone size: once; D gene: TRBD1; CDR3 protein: CASRKGQGDHSPLHF; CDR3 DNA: TGTGCCAGCAGGAAGGGACAGGGGGACCATTCACCCCTCCACTTT
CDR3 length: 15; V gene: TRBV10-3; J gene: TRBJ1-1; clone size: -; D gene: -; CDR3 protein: CAISDSREGGTEAFF; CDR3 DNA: TGTGCCATCAGTGATAGTAGGGAGGGGGGCACTGAAGCTTTCTTT
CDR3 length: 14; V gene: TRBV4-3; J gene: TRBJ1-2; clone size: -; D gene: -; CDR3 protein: CASSQELPVHGYTF; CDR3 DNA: TGCGCCAGCAGCCAAGAATTACCGGTCCATGGCTACACCTTC
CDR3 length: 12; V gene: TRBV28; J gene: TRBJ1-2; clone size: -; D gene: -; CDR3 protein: CASTQTAFSSTF; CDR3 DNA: TGTGCCAGCACCCAGACAGCGTTTAGTTCCACCTTC
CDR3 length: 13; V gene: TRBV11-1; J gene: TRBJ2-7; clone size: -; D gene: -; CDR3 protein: CASSPKTDYEQYF; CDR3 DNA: TGTGCCAGCAGCCCAAAAACAGACTACGAGCAGTACTTC
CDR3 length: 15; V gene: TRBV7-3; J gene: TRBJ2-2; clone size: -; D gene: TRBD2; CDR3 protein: CASSRGLAGTGELFF; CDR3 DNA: TGTGCCAGCAGCCGAGGACTAGCGGGGACCGGGGAGCTGTTTTTT
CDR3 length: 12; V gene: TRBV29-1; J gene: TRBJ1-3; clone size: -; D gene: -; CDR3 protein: CSVGTVENTIYF; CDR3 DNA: TGCAGCGTTGGGACAGTTGAAAACACCATATATTTT
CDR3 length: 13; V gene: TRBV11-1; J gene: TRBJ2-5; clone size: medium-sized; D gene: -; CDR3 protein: CASSLGQQETQYF; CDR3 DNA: TGTGCCAGCAGCTTAGGACAGCAAGAGACCCAGTACTTC
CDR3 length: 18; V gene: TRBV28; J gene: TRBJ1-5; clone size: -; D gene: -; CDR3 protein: CASSPVTGFVESNQPQHF; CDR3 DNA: TGTGCCAGCAGTCCCGTAACAGGGTTCGTGGAGAGCAATCAGCCCCAGCATTTT
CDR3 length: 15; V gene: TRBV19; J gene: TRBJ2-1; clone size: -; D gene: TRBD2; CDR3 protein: CASSSRTSGFNEQFF; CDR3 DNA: TGTGCCAGTAGTAGCCGGACTAGCGGGTTCAATGAGCAGTTCTTC
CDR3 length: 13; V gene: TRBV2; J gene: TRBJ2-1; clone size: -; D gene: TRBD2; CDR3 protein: CAIPGRAYNEQFF; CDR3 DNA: TGTGCCATACCAGGGAGGGCTTACAATGAGCAGTTCTTC
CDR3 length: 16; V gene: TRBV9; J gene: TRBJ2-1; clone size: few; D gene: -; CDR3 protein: CASSVGAGTSGNEQFF; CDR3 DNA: TGTGCCAGCAGCGTAGGGGCGGGAACGAGTGGCAATGAGCAGTTCTTC
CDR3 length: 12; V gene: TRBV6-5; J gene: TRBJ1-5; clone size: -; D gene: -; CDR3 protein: CASRGLAEPQHF; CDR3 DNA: TGTGCCAGCAGAGGTCTAGCGGAGCCCCAGCATTTT
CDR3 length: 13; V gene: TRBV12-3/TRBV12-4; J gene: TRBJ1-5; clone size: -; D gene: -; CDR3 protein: CASSSTGTQPQHF; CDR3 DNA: TGTGCCAGCAGTTCGACCGGGACACAGCCCCAGCATTTT
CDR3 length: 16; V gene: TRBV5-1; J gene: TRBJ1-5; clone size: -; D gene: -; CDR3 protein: CASSLVPGISNQPQHF; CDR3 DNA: TGCGCCAGCAGCTTGGTTCCCGGTATTAGCAATCAGCCCCAGCATTTT
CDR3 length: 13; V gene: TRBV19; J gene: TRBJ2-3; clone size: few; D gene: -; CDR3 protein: CASSIASTDTQYF; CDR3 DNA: TGTGCCAGTAGTATAGCTAGCACAGATACGCAGTATTTT
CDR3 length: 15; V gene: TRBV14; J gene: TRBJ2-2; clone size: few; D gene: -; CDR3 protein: CASSPRLPGAGELFF; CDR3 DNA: TGTGCCAGCAGCCCCCGACTTCCTGGCGCCGGGGAGCTGTTTTTT
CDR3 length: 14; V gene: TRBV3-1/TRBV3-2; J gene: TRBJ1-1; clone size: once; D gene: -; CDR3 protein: CASSQDRFFTEAFF; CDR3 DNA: TGTGCCAGCAGCCAAGACAGGTTTTTTACTGAAGCTTTCTTT
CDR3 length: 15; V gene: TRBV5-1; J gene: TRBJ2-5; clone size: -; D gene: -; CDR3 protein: CASSLVLIDQETQYF; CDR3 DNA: TGCGCCAGCAGCTTGGTTCTAATCGACCAAGAGACCCAGTACTTC
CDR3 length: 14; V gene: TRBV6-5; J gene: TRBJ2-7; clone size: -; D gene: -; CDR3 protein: CASSFTALSYEQYF; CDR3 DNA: TGTGCCAGCAGTTTCACAGCCCTCTCCTACGAGCAGTACTTC
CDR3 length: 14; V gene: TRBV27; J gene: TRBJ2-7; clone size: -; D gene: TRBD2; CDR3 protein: CASSLTPGRGEQYF; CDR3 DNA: TGTGCCAGCAGTTTAACTCCGGGGAGGGGCGAGCAGTACTTC